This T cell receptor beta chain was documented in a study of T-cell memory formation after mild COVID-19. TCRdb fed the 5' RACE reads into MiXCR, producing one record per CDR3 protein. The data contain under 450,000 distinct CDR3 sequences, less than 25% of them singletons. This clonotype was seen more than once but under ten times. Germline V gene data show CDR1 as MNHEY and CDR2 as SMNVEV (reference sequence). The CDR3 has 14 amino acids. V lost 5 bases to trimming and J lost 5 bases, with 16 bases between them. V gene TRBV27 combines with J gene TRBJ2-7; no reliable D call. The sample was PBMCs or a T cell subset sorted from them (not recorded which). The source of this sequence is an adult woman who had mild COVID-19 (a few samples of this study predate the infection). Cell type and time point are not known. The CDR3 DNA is TGTGCCAGCAGTGCCCCCTCCCTGGGCGACGAGCAGTACTTC. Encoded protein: CASSAPSLGDEQYF.